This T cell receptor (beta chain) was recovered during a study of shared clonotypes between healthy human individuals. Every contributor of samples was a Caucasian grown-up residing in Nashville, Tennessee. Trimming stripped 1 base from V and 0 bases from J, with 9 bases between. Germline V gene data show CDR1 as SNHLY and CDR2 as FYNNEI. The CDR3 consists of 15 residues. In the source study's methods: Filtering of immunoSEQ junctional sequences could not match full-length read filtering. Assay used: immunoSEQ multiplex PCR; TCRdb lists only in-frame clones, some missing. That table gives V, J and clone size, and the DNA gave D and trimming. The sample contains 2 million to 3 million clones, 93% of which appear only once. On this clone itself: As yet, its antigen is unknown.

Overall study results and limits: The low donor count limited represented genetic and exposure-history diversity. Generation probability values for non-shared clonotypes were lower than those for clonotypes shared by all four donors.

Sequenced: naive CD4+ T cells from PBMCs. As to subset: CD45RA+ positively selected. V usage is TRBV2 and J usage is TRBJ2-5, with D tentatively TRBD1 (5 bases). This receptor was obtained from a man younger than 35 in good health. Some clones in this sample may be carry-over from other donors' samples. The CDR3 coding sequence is TGTGCCAGCAGTGAAGAACAGGCTTACCAAGAGACCCAGTACTTC. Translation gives CASSEEQAYQETQYF.